This T cell receptor beta chain was obtained from a study of shared clonotypes between healthy human individuals (TCRdb year 2020). About the full investigation: The cohort included a few men and a couple of women between 18 and 49 years of age. For each donor, CD4 naive and CD4 memory were each given three plates, CD8 naive was given two plates, and CD8 memory was given one plate. To estimate repertoire size and how much clonotype sharing occurs between individuals, the study deeply sequenced the blood TCR repertoires of roughly 5 healthy adults. Different laboratories and diverse techniques were used to prepare libraries and sequence TCR repertoires, to increase sequencing depth and limit assay-specific biases. Each donor's leukapheresis produced roughly between roughly 0.94 and 9.5 billion PBMCs.

On the study overall, not on this receptor specifically: Pairwise subsampling indicated that sequencing depth was expected to affect the degree of clonotype sharing among donors. Rarefaction of sorted-subset datasets indicated incomplete sequencing despite the large sequencing depth. Sharing across several donors was observed for about 5% of naive CD4, about 3.2% of naive CD8, 2% to 2.5% of memory CD4, and about 0.38% of memory CD8 clonotypes. Because the study included only a small number of donors, the genetic and exposure-history diversity represented was limited. Sampling was limited to blood, and TCR repertoires in tissue likely differ from TCR repertoires in blood. Higher generation probabilities were observed for clonotypes shared by all four sorted-subset donors than for non-shared clonotypes. Larger estimated clonotype richness was generally found for naive subsets than for memory subsets.

The donors were healthy, HIV-negative adults with no recently reported acute infections or vaccinations. Only Caucasian adults living in Nashville, Tennessee, USA were represented among the donors. CD4+ T cells were enriched by magnetic negative selection; naive cells were then positively selected on CD45RA, and the negative fraction formed the memory subset. After blood collection by leukapheresis, PBMCs were isolated using Ficoll-Histopaque density gradient centrifugation and then cryopreserved in the vapor phase of liquid nitrogen. Analytical flow cytometry was used to check the purity and quantity of every magnetically sorted T cell population. From each sorted fraction, genomic DNA was isolated and quantified by UV absorbance on a Nanodrop 2000c. TCR CDR3 regions were amplified from genomic DNA by multiplex PCR using the deep immunoSEQ assay. Genomic DNA extracted from each cell subset was distributed evenly over all wells of several immunoSEQ 96-well plates, and each plate served as one replicate. Each replicate PCR for sorted subsets received approximately 200 ng genomic DNA, equal to about 30,000 T cell genomes. Purified libraries were measured with a Qubit 3.0 fluorometer, size-checked on a Bioanalyzer 2100, and measured again with the KAPA Library Quantification kit. Every immunoSEQ 96-well plate was sequenced on a dedicated single-read 150-cycle Illumina NextSeq 550 flow cell. The study's processing was this. The immunoSEQ output contained only junctional sequences without quality scores, so filtering could not match that applied to full-length reads. To assign V/J genes and CDR3, sequences were annotated against IMGT germline references using PyIR, a Python wrapper for IgBLAST v1.9. Reads were removed for weak V/J assignments (E-value above 1e-6), missing CDR3, stop codons, out-of-frame junctions, or ambiguous translated residues. V3J clonotypes were defined by identical inferred V gene, J gene, and CDR3 amino acid sequence. To compute the percentage overlap between repertoires, the number of shared unique clonotypes was divided by the size of the smaller repertoire. Repertoire richness was assessed with RTK rarefaction, the Chao1 estimator, and Recon v2.1 estimates of unobserved clonotypes. Generation probabilities were computed with OLGA for all TCRbeta clonotypes obtained by the gDNA method from a few donors. TCRdb carries this immuneACCESS record with in-frame sequences only. Its versions omit some clonotypes, under half of them owing to an unresolved V gene in the studies checked, with the rest unexplained. The DNA was the basis for D and trimming; V, J and clone size are from that table. This sample holds 2 million to 2.5 million clones; just over 90% were observed only once. Of the sample, about 0.39% falls within the top ten clones.

From the cysteine up to the phenylalanine, the CDR3 has a length of 15 residues. Here the CDR3 DNA is all that survives: 45 bases in frame from base 1. From the germline V gene (reference sequence), CDR1 is SGHKS and CDR2 is YYEKEE. V is cut by 4 bases and J by 0 bases, and the space between the germline ends is 11 bases. For this clone: No cognate antigen has been identified for it. Per-nucleotide qualities are absent, and no much larger clonotype sits a single base away.

This chain joins TRBV5-5 to TRBJ2-1; a confident D gene designation cannot be given. This receptor was taken from a man aged 18 to 30 in good health. Some clones in this sample may be carry-over from other donors' samples. The sequencing sample was made of naive CD4+ T cells from PBMCs. The cell subset or site label, as the study defines it: CD45RA+ positively selected. The nucleotides read TGTGCCAGCAGCCCCTGGGTTAGCTCCTACAATGAGCAGTTCTTC. It specifies CASSPWVSSYNEQFF.